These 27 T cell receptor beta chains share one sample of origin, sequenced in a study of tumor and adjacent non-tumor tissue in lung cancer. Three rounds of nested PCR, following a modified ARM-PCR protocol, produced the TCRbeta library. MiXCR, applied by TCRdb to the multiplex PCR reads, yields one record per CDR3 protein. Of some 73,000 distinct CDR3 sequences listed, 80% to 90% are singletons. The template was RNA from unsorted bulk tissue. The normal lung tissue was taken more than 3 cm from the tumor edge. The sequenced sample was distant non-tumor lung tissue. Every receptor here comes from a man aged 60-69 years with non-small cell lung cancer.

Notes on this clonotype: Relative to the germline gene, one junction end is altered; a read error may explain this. In DNA, the CDR3 is TGTGCCAGCGGGGGACGGTATAGTAATCATCCCCAGCATTTT. It specifies CASGGRYSNHPQHF. The rearrangement joins TRBV6-1 to TRBJ1-5, with D tentatively TRBD1 (5 bases). Germline CDR1 reads MNHNS; CDR2 reads SASEGT. The CDR3 consists of 14 residues.

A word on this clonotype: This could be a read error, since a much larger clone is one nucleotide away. In DNA, the CDR3 is TGTGCCAGCAGCCCATACTTGAACAATGAAGCTTTCTTT. Amino acid sequence: CASSPYLNNEAFF. The V gene is TRBV11-2, the J gene TRBJ1-1, with no clear D. Per germline, CDR1 SGHAT and CDR2 FQNNGV. The CDR3 is 13 residues long.

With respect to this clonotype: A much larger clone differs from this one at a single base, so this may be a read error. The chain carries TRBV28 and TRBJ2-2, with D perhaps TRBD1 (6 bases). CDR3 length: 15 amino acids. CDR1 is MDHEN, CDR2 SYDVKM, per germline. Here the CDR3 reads CASGELQGVTGEMFF. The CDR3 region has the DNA TGTGCCAGCGGCGAATTACAGGGAGTCACCGGGGAGATGTTTTTT.

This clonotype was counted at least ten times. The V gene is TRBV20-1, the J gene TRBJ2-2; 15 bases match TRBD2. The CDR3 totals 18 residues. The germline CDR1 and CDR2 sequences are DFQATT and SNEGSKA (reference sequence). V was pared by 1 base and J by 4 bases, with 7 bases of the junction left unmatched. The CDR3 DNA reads TGCAGTGCTAGAGGGCACGGACTAGCGGGAGGGGTCACCGGGGAGCTGTTTTTT. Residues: CSARGHGLAGGVTGELFF.

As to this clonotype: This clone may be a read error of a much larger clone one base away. DNA of the CDR3: TGTGCCAGCAGTGAAACAACGGTGGAAGCGGATGAGCAGTTCTTC. Encoded protein: CASSETTVEADEQFF. The V and J genes are TRBV6-1 and TRBJ2-1; tentatively, D is TRBD2 (5 bases). Germline CDR1 and CDR2: MNHNS and SASEGT. Trimming stripped 2 bases from V and 8 bases from J, with 16 bases between. CDR3 length equals 15 residues.

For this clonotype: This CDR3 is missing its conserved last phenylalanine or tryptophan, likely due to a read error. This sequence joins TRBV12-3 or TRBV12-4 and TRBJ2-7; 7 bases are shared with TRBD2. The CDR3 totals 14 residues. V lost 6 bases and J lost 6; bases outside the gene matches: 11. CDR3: CASRAAGVRTEQYL. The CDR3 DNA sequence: TGTGCCAGCAGGGCCGCGGGAGTTAGAACCGAGCAGTACTTG.

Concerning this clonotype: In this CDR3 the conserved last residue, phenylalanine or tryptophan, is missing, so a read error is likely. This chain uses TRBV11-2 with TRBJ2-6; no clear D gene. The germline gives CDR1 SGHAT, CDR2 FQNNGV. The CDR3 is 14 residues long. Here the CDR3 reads CASCLISGANVLTL. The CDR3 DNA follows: TGTGCCAGCTGTCTTATATCTGGAGCCAACGTCCTGACTCTC.

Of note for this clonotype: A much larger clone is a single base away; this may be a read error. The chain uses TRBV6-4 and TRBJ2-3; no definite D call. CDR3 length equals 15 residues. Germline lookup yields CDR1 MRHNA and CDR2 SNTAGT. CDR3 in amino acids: CSSSDGPASTDTQYF. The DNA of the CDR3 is TGTTCCAGCAGTGATGGTCCGGCTAGCACAGATACGCAGTATTTT.

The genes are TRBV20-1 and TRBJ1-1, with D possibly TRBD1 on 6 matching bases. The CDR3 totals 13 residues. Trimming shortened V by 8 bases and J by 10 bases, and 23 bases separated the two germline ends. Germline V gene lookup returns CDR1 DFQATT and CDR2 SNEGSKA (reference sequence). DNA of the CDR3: TGCAGTACTCCCGCGATGGGGGGGGCATCAGCTTTCTTT. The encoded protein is CSTPAMGGASAFF.

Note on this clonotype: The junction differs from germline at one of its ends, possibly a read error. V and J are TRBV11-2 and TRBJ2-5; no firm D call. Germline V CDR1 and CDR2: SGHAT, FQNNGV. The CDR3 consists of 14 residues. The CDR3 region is CTSSLGSSAETQYF. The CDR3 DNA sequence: TGTACCAGCAGCTTAGGGTCCAGTGCAGAGACTCAGTACTTC.

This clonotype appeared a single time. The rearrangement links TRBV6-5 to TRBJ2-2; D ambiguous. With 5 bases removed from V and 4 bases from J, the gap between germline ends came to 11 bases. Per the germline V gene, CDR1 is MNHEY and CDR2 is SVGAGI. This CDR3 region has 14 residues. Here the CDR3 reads CASSNVAVTGELFF. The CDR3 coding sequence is TGTGCCAGCAGTAACGTTGCGGTCACCGGGGAGCTGTTTTTT.

The CDR3 nucleotides read TGCAGTGCTTTCACGACCTACTTAACCCGAAATGAAAAACTGTTTTTT. Translating gives CSAFTTYLTRNEKLFF. This chain connects TRBV20-1 to TRBJ1-4; D remains ambiguous. V was cut by 5 bases and J by 5 bases, with 21 bases left in between. CDR3 length: 16 residues. Germline V lookup: CDR1 DFQATT, CDR2 SNEGSKA (reference sequence).

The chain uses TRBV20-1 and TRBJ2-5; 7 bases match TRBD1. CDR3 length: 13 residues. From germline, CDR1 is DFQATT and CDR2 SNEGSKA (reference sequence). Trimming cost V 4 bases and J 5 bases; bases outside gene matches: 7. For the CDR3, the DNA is TGCAGTGCTAATAGGACAGGCCAGGAGACCCAGTACTTC. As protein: CSANRTGQETQYF.

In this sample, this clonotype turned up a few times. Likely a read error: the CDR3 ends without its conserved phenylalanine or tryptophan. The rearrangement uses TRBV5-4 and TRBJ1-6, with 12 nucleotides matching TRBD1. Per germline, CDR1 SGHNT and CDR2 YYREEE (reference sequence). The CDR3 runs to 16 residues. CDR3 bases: TGTGCCAGCAGCCCGGGACAGGGGGCGAATAATTCGCCCCTCCACTCT. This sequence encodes CASSPGQGANNSPLHS.

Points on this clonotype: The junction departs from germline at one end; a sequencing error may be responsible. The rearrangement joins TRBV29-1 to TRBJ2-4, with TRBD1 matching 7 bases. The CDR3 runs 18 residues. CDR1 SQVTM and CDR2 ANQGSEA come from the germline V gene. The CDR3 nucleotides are TGCATCGTTAAACACCCGGAAGGGGGCAGGGGGGCCAAAAACATTCAGTACTTC. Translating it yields CIVKHPEGGRGAKNIQYF.

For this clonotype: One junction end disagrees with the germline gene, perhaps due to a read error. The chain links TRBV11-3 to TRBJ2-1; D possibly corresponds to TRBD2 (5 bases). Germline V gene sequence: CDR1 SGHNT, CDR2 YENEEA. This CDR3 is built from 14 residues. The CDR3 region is CASILVAPSSEQFF. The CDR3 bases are TGTGCCAGCATCTTAGTTGCACCATCTAGCGAGCAGTTCTTC.

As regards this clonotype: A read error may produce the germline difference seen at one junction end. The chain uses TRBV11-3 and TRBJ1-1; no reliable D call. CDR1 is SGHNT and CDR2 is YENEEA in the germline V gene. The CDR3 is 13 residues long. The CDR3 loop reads CVSNSQWNTEAFF. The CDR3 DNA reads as TGTGTCAGCAACTCTCAGTGGAACACTGAAGCTTTCTTT.

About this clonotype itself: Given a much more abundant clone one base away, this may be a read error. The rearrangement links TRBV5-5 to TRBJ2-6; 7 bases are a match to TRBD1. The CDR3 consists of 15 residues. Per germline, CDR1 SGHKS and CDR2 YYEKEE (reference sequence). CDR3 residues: CASSNRGGEANVLAF. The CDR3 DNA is TGTGCCAGCAGCAACAGGGGTGGAGAGGCCAACGTCCTGGCTTTC.

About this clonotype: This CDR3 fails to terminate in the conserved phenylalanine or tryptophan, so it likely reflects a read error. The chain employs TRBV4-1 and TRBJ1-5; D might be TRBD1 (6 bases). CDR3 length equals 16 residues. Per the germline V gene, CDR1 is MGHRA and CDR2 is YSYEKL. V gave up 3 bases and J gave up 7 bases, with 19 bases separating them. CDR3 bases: TGCGCCAGCAGCCAGACATGGGGGCATTTAAAACAGCCCCAGCATTCT. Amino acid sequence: CASSQTWGHLKQPQHS.

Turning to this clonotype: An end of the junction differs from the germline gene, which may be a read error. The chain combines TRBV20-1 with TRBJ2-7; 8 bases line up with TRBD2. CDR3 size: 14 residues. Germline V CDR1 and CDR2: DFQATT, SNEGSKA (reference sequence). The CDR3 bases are TGCAGTGCCTGCCTGGCGGGAGGCCCCTACGAGCAGCACTTC. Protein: CSACLAGGPYEQHF.

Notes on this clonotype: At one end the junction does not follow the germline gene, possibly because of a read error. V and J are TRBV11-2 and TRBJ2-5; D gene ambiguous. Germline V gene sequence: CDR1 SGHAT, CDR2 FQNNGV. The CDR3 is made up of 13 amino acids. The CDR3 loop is CASSPKVEETQCF. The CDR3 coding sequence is TGTGCCAGCAGCCCTAAAGTGGAAGAGACCCAGTGCTTC.

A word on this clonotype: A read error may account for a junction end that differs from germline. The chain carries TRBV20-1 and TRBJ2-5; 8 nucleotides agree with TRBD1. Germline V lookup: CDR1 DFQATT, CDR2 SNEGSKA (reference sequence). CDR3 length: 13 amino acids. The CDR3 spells CSTRAGQGETQYF. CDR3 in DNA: TGCAGTACTAGAGCCGGACAGGGAGAGACCCAGTACTTC.

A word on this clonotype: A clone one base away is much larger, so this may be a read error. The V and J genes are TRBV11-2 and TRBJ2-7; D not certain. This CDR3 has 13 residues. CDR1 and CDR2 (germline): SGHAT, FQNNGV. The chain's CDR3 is CDSRRGVSYEQYF. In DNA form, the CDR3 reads TGTGACAGCAGGAGAGGCGTCTCCTACGAGCAGTACTTC.

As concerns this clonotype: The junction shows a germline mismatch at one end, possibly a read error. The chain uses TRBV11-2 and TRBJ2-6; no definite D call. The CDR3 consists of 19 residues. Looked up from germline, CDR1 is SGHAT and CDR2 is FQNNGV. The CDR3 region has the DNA TGTGCCAGCAGCTTAGTTCCAAAGGACGGGCACTCTGGGTCCAACGTCCTGACTTTC. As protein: CASSLVPKDGHSGSNVLTF.

CDR3 residues: CSAPNQGFPNQPQHF. CDR3 bases: TGCAGTGCTCCTAACCAAGGGTTTCCTAATCAGCCCCAGCATTTT. This rearrangement joins TRBV20-1 to TRBJ1-5; D not certain. This CDR3 spans 15 amino acids. Trimming pared 5 bases from V and 4 bases from J, leaving 18 bases between. Germline V gene sequence: CDR1 DFQATT, CDR2 SNEGSKA (reference sequence).

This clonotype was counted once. The CDR3 protein is CANNSGQVLETQYF. CDR3 DNA: TGTGCCAACAACTCAGGACAGGTTCTGGAGACCCAGTACTTC. The chain is built from TRBV11-2 and TRBJ2-5; 7 bases match TRBD1. This CDR3 has 14 amino acids. Per the germline V gene, CDR1 is SGHAT and CDR2 is FQNNGV. Trimming cost V 10 bases and J 5 bases; bases outside gene matches: 13.

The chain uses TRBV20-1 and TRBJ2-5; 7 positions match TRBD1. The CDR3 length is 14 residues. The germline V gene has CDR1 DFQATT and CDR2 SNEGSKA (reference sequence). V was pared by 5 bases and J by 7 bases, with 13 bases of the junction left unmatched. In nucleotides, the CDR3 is TGCAGTGCTCGTAGCAGGGGGATGATCGGGACCCAGTACTTC. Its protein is CSARSRGMIGTQYF.